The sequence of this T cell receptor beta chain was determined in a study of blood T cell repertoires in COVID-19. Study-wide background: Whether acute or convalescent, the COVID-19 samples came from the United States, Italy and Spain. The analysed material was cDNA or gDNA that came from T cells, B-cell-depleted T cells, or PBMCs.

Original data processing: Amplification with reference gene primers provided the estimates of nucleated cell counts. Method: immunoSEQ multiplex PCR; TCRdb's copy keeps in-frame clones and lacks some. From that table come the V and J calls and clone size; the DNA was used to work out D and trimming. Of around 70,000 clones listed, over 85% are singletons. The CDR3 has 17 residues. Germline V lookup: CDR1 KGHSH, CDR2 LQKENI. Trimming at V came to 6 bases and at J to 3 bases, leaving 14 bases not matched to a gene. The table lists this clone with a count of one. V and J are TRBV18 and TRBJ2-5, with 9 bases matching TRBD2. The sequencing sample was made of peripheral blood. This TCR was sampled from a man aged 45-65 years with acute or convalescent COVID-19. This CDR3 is CASSLNSGTSRKETQYF. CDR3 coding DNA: TGTGCCAGCTCTCTCAATTCCGGGACTAGCAGAAAAGAGACCCAGTACTTC.